The rows below give T cell receptor beta chains drawn from one sample of a study of technical replicates of blood from a handful of donors. The table came from immunoSEQ multiplex PCR; TCRdb's copy has only in-frame clones and leaves some out. The sample lists roughly 45,000 clones, approximately 90% occurring once. Sequencing used PBMCs. These receptors were collected from a human donor in good health. Some clones in this sample may be carry-over from other donors' samples. CDR3s leave out the opening cysteine and the closing phenylalanine or tryptophan.

v_gene	j_gene	CDR3aa
TRBV7-2	TRBJ2-2	ASSKTRASGELF
TRBV29-1	TRBJ2-7	SVLGGGRTSSYEQY
TRBV14	TRBJ1-1	ASSQTGNTEAF
TRBV5-1	TRBJ2-3	ASSRTQGTDTQY
TRBV6-1	TRBJ1-3	ASSEANRGFVSGNTIY
TRBV6-5	TRBJ1-1	ASSYQGSSTEAF
TRBV19	TRBJ1-2	ASTPTGGAGYGYT
TRBV10-3	TRBJ2-1	AISTTTGGYVNEQF
TRBV7-2	TRBJ1-5	ASSLSYSSNQPQH
TRBV14	TRBJ1-2	ASSPQGGKVYGYT
TRBV30	TRBJ1-6	AWSGDSRSPLH
TRBV4-1	TRBJ1-1	ASSQDAPGQGYTEAF
TRBV7-9	TRBJ2-1	ASSSTGGSYNEQF
TRBV15	TRBJ1-2	ATSPRGGAYGYT
TRBV30	TRBJ2-1	AWRWSGYNEQF
TRBV2	TRBJ2-7	ASRRLYQQY
TRBV5-1	TRBJ1-1	ASSVLTGSLSEAF
TRBV30	TRBJ2-7	AWSVGGLAVKKDEQY
TRBV19	TRBJ2-3	ASRPSGYTDTQY
TRBV7-3	TRBJ1-1	ASSLSALNTEAF
TRBV9	TRBJ1-1	ASSTTGVMNTEAF
TRBV7-9	TRBJ2-1	ASSEAGHNEQF
TRBV4-3	TRBJ2-6	ASSQRTTGTGVSGANVLT
TRBV6-6	TRBJ2-5	ASSYSGRELVETQY
TRBV15	TRBJ1-4	ATSRESQKLF
TRBV2	TRBJ1-2	ASSRRVWEGYT
TRBV5-1	TRBJ2-1	ASSWDRNEQF
TRBV7-9	TRBJ2-3	ASSWGVVAGVADTQY
TRBV27	TRBJ1-6	ASTTGKNSPLH
TRBV19	TRBJ1-1	ASNRQGANTEAF
TRBV7-7	TRBJ2-5	ASSGGGANRETQY